This T cell receptor (beta chain) was recorded in a study of T cell changes during pregnancy in multiple sclerosis. The CDR3 length is 15 residues. Germline lookup yields CDR1 MNHNY and CDR2 SVGAGI (reference sequence). V shed 0 bases and J shed 1 base, with 10 bases lying between them. The protocol was immunoSEQ multiplex PCR, while the TCRdb copy is restricted to in-frame clones and leaves out a portion. The sample has roughly 110,000 clones, about 90% seen once. The chain joins TRBV6-6 to TRBJ2-7; weak D call: TRBD2 (5 bases). The sample was peripheral blood, taken before pregnancy. This clonotype was sampled from a female donor with multiple sclerosis, enrolled in a pregnancy study. The CDR3 sequence is CASSYSRTESYEQYF. CDR3 nucleotides: TGTGCCAGCAGTTACTCGAGGACTGAGTCCTACGAGCAGTACTTC.